The 27 T cell receptor beta chains below all came from one sample that was sequenced in a study of cytotoxic CD8 clonotypes in ibrutinib-treated CLL. Here immunoSEQ multiplex PCR was the method, and the copy in TCRdb shows in-frame clones only, minus some. The table shows about 160,000 clones, with roughly 80% occurring only once. Sequenced material: PBMCs, taken after 12 months of ibrutinib treatment. The receptor set was obtained from a human donor with chronic lymphocytic leukemia.

The chain combines TRBV6-5 with TRBJ1-5; 8 nucleotides align to TRBD1. Germline CDR1 reads MNHEY; CDR2 reads SVGAGI. After removal of 6 bases from V and 1 base from J, the junction contained 5 bases not matched to a gene. The CDR3 spans 15 residues. The CDR3 here is CASSLTGASNQPQHF. The CDR3, as DNA: TGTGCCAGCAGCCTGACAGGGGCGAGCAATCAGCCCCAGCATTTT.

The chain uses TRBV19 and TRBJ1-2; TRBD1 is a possible D gene (5 bases). The CDR3 has 15 residues. V lost 3 bases and J 8 bases, leaving 19 bases between the germline ends. From germline, CDR1 is LNHDA and CDR2 SQIVND (reference sequence). CDR3 amino acids: CASSIAAGGTGGYTF. The CDR3 nucleotides read TGTGCCAGTAGTATCGCGGCCGGAGGGACGGGAGGCTACACCTTC.

The chain is built from TRBV7-6 and TRBJ2-7; 7 bases line up with TRBD1. The CDR3 has 16 residues. The trim removed 6 bases at V and 8 bases at J, leaving 19 bases unmatched. Germline CDR1 SGHVS, CDR2 FNYEAQ. In DNA form, the CDR3 reads TGTGCCAGCAGTCGGAGACGGGACAGCGTCGCCCCTAAGCAGTACTTC. Its protein is CASSRRRDSVAPKQYF.

Here the CDR3 DNA reads TGTGCCAGCAGCCCTCGGCCCTACGAGCAGTACTTC. Residues: CASSPRPYEQYF. The V and J genes are TRBV28 and TRBJ2-7; D is ambiguous. The CDR3 runs to 12 residues. V dropped 6 bases and J dropped 2 bases, with 8 bases sitting between them. Germline CDR1 reads MDHEN; CDR2 reads SYDVKM. The variable domain in full, with the rest retrieved from reference TRBV28 and TRBJ2-7, is DVKVTQSSRYLVKRTGEKVFLECVQDMDHENMFWYRQDPGLGLRLIYFSYDVKMKEKGDIPEGYSVSREKKERFSLILESASTNQTSMYLCASSPRPYEQYFGPGTRLTVT.

The chain uses TRBV5-1 and TRBJ2-3, with D possibly TRBD2 on 6 matching bases. V lost 0 bases and J 2 bases, leaving 13 bases between the germline ends. This CDR3 comprises 16 residues. Germline values: CDR1 SGHRS, CDR2 YFSETQ. CDR3 DNA sequence: TGCGCCAGCAGCTTGGATACCGGGGGAACCACAGATACGCAGTATTTT. This gives the protein CASSLDTGGTTDTQYF.

The CDR3 region has the DNA TGTGCCAGCAGCCGGCGGGACACTGCCTCTGGAAACACCATATATTTT. Translating it yields CASSRRDTASGNTIYF. The chain joins TRBV11-2 to TRBJ1-3; tentative D call: TRBD1 (6 bases). Per germline, CDR1 SGHAT and CDR2 FQNNGV. CDR3 length: 16 amino acids. Trimming removed 5 bases from V and 0 bases from J, with 14 bases in between.

The rearrangement links TRBV4-1 to TRBJ2-7; no definite D call. V shed 1 base and J shed 4 bases, with 11 bases lying between them. CDR1 is MGHRA and CDR2 is YSYEKL in the germline V gene. This CDR3 is built from 14 residues. The CDR3 DNA is TGCGCCAGCAGCCAAGGGGCCGGTCCTTACGAGCAGTACTTC. Translating gives CASSQGAGPYEQYF.

The genes are TRBV18 and TRBJ1-2; no reliable D call. The CDR3 has 15 residues. CDR1 is KGHSH, CDR2 LQKENI, per germline. Trimming stripped 0 bases from V and 0 bases from J, with 8 bases between. The CDR3 reads CASSPPLGANYGYTF. The CDR3 bases are TGTGCCAGCTCACCACCGTTGGGAGCTAACTATGGCTACACCTTC.

The V call is TRBV30, the J call TRBJ1-3; no clear D. CDR3 length: 13 residues. The V gene lost 2 bases and the J gene lost 4 bases, with 9 bases spanning the gap. Per germline, CDR1 GTSNPN and CDR2 SVGIG (reference sequence). For the CDR3, the DNA is TGTGCCTGGAGTCATTCGGGCGGAAACACCATATATTTT. Its protein product is CAWSHSGGNTIYF.

The V call is TRBV9, the J call TRBJ1-5; TRBD1 matches at 7 bases. The CDR3 runs 17 residues. V trimming: 0 bases; J trimming: 6 bases; junction bases outside the gene matches: 12. From germline, CDR1 is SGDLS and CDR2 YYNGEE. CDR3 protein: CASSVVQGSMGAQPQHF. As DNA, the CDR3 is TGTGCCAGCAGCGTAGTACAGGGGAGTATGGGTGCTCAGCCCCAGCATTTT. Complete variable domain (other parts from reference TRBV9 and TRBJ1-5): DSGVTQTPKHLITATGQRVTLRCSPRSGDLSVYWYQQSLDQGLQFLIQYYNGEERAKGNILERFSAQQFPDLHSELNLSSLELGDSALYFCASSVVQGSMGAQPQHFGDGTRLSIL.

The chain recombines TRBV7-2 with TRBJ1-5, with D unresolved. Trimming took 4 bases from V and 6 from J, leaving 16 bases between them. The germline V gene encodes CDR1 SGHTA and CDR2 FQGNSA. CDR3 size: 15 residues. The CDR3 coding sequence is TGTACCAGCAGCTCGATGAACGTCCGGGGTCAGCCCCAGCATTTT. It encodes CTSSSMNVRGQPQHF. Based on the CDR3 plus reference TRBV7-2 and TRBJ1-5, the full variable domain is GAGVSQSPSNKVTEKGKDVELRCDPISGHTALYWYRQSLGQGLEFLIYFQGNSAPDKSGLPSDRFSAERTGGSVSTLTIQRTQQEDSAVYLCTSSSMNVRGQPQHFGDGTRLSIL.

The chain combines TRBV30 with TRBJ2-7, with TRBD1 matching over 9 bases. The CDR3 is 12 amino acids. Germline CDR1 GTSNPN, CDR2 SVGIG (reference sequence). The CDR3 region has the DNA TGTGCTGGGGACAGGGTTTCCTACGAGCAGTACTTC. Residues: CAGDRVSYEQYF. The whole variable domain, remainder taken from reference TRBV30 and TRBJ2-7, is SQTIHQWPATLVQPVGSPLSLECTVEGTSNPNLYWYRQAAGRGLQLLFYSVGIGQISSEVPQNLSASRPQDRQFILSSKKLLLSDSGFYLCAGDRVSYEQYFGPGTRLTVT.

To note about this clone: Additional DNA sequences in this sample encode the identical CDR3. V and J are TRBV4-3 and TRBJ2-3, with TRBD2 identical over 8 bases. The CDR3 is 15 residues long. Unmatched junction bases numbered 2, after V lost 1 base and J lost 2 bases. Germline values: CDR1 LGHNA, CDR2 YSLEER. The CDR3 loop reads CASSQGGGTTDTQYF. The CDR3 nucleotides read TGCGCCAGCAGCCAAGGCGGGGGGACCACAGATACGCAGTATTTT.

The chain carries TRBV27 and TRBJ2-3; 7 nucleotides align to TRBD2. The length of the CDR3 is 14 residues. Trimming took 8 bases from V and 3 from J; bases not matched to a gene: 8. CDR1 and CDR2 from the germline V gene are MNHEY and SMNVEV (reference sequence). The CDR3 DNA reads as TGTGCCAGCGAGCGGGAATATAAAACAGATACGCAGTATTTT. This gives the protein CASEREYKTDTQYF.

There are a few counts of this clone. The rearrangement uses TRBV7-3 and TRBJ2-5, with 7 nucleotides matching TRBD1. J was trimmed by 3 bases and V by 5 bases; bases with no gene match: 3. Germline V CDR1 and CDR2: SGHTA, FQGTGA. The CDR3 length is 13 residues. The CDR3, as DNA: TGTGCCAGCAGCCCGGGACAGAAAGAGACCCAGTACTTC. Protein product: CASSPGQKETQYF.

V gene TRBV7-2 combines with J gene TRBJ2-7; weak D call: TRBD1 (6 bases). V dropped 3 bases and J dropped 4 bases, with 10 bases sitting between them. The CDR3 contains 13 residues. The germline V gene encodes CDR1 SGHTA and CDR2 FQGNSA. CDR3 loop: CASSFPDRYEQYF. The DNA of the CDR3 is TGTGCCAGCAGCTTCCCCGACAGGTACGAGCAGTACTTC.

The V and J genes are TRBV18 and TRBJ1-6; D might be TRBD1 (6 bases). V shed 1 base and J shed 10 bases, with 17 bases lying between them. This CDR3 contains 16 residues. CDR1 is KGHSH, CDR2 LQKENI, per germline. The CDR3 DNA reads as TGTGCCAGCTCACCACATCCGGCAGGGGTAAACTCACCCCTCCACTTT. Amino acid sequence: CASSPHPAGVNSPLHF.

The chain carries TRBV6-4 and TRBJ2-7; 11 positions agree with TRBD1. Germline V gene data show CDR1 as MRHNA and CDR2 as SNTAGT. J gave up 2 bases and V 2 bases, and 2 bases lay outside the gene matches. This CDR3 has 15 amino acids. The CDR3 DNA reads TGTGCCAGCAGTGACGGGGGACAGGGGGCCTACGAGCAGTACTTC. This sequence encodes CASSDGGQGAYEQYF.

This clone has more than one count but fewer than ten. The chain employs TRBV4-1 and TRBJ2-1; TRBD2 matches at 10 bases. The junction had 11 bases not matched to a gene; V was cut back by 0 bases and J by 6 bases. CDR1 and CDR2 (germline): MGHRA, YSYEKL. The CDR3 consists of 18 residues. For the CDR3, the DNA is TGCGCCAGCAGCCAAGACGTCCCTAGCGGGAGAAGTGGCAATGAGCAGTTCTTC. It encodes CASSQDVPSGRSGNEQFF.

This rearrangement joins TRBV11-1 to TRBJ1-2; 7 bases map to TRBD1. The V segment lost 7 bases and the J segment 2 bases; nucleotides outside the gene matches: 13. The germline V gene encodes CDR1 SGHAT and CDR2 FQDESV (reference sequence). The CDR3 totals 16 residues. The CDR3 spells CASTSVRDSTNYGYTF. CDR3 DNA sequence: TGTGCCAGCACCTCAGTAAGGGACAGCACCAACTATGGCTACACCTTC.

This clone has a single count. In DNA, the CDR3 is TGTGCCAGCAGCTTGGGGGCCACAGATACGCAGTATTTT. Translated, it gives CASSLGATDTQYF. J is TRBJ2-3 and V is TRBV7-3; possible D gene TRBD1, 6 bases. Germline lookup yields CDR1 SGHTA and CDR2 FQGTGA. The CDR3 loop spans 13 amino acids. The V end lost 3 bases, the J end lost 2 bases, and 6 bases lay between the germline ends.

The chain recombines TRBV5-6 with TRBJ2-2; 7 bases are shared with TRBD1. CDR1 is SGHDT and CDR2 is YYEEEE in the germline V gene. The CDR3 has 19 amino acids. J was trimmed by 5 bases and V by 4 bases; bases with no gene match: 20. The CDR3 protein is CASSQRQGNFRRFTGELFF. The CDR3 DNA reads as TGTGCCAGCAGCCAAAGACAGGGCAACTTCCGGAGATTTACCGGGGAGCTGTTTTTT.

This clone was observed a few times. V gene TRBV7-9 combines with J gene TRBJ1-3, with D tentatively TRBD1 (5 bases). Deletions cut 0 bases from V and 6 bases from J, with 6 bases between. CDR1 and CDR2 from the germline V gene are SEHNR and FQNEAQ (reference sequence). The CDR3 has 13 residues. DNA of the CDR3: TGTGCCAGCAGCTTAGCAGGGGAAAACACCATATATTTT. Amino acid sequence: CASSLAGENTIYF. Complete variable domain (other parts from reference TRBV7-9 and TRBJ1-3): DTGVSQNPRHKITKRGQNVTFRCDPISEHNRLYWYRQTLGQGPEFLTYFQNEAQLEKSRLLSDRFSAERPKGSFSTLEIQRTEQGDSAMYLCASSLAGENTIYFGEGSWLTVV.

The chain carries TRBV9 and TRBJ2-7, with 9 bases identical to TRBD1. The CDR3 sequence is 18 residues long. After removal of 3 bases from V and 2 bases from J, the junction contained 15 bases not matched to a gene. Germline V lookup: CDR1 SGDLS, CDR2 YYNGEE. The CDR3 region is CASSADSTGGLFTYEQYF. CDR3 in DNA: TGTGCCAGCAGCGCCGACTCTACAGGGGGCCTATTTACCTACGAGCAGTACTTC.

V gene TRBV28 combines with J gene TRBJ1-1, with D unresolved. V gave up 6 bases and J gave up 1 base, with 6 bases separating them. Germline V CDR1 and CDR2: MDHEN, SYDVKM. The CDR3 spans 12 residues. CDR3 amino acids: CASSPPNTEAFF. For the CDR3, the DNA is TGTGCCAGCAGCCCCCCGAACACTGAAGCTTTCTTT.

The gene calls are TRBV6-5 and TRBJ1-5; possible D gene TRBD1, 6 bases. CDR3 length equals 15 residues. Trimming cost V 6 bases and J 1 base, with 13 bases left between them. In germline, CDR1 is MNHEY, CDR2 SVGAGI. In DNA, the CDR3 is TGTGCCAGCAGCCTACAGGGATTAAGCAATCAGCCCCAGCATTTT. Translating it yields CASSLQGLSNQPQHF.

This clone was observed a few times. This chain links TRBV2 with TRBJ1-2; possible D gene TRBD1, 5 bases. The V end lost 2 bases, the J end lost 7 bases, and 17 bases lay between the germline ends. This CDR3 has 15 amino acids. Germline assignment: CDR1 SNHLY and CDR2 FYNNEI. CDR3 amino acids: CASSEWGRRQGGYTF. The CDR3 nucleotides read TGTGCCAGCAGTGAATGGGGCAGGAGGCAGGGTGGCTACACCTTC.